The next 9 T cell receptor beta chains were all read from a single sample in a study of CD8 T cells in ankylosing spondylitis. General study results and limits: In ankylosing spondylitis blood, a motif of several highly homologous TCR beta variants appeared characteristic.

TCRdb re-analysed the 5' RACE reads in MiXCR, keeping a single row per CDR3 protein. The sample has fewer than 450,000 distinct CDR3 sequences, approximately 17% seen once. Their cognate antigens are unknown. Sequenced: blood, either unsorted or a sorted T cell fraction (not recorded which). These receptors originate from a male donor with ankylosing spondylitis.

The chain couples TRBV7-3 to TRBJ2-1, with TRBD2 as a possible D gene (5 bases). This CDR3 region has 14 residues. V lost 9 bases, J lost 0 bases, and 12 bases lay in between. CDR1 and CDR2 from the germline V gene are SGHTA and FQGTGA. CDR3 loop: CARTRRSSYNEQFF. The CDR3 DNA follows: TGTGCCAGAACTAGACGGAGCTCCTACAATGAGCAGTTCTTC.

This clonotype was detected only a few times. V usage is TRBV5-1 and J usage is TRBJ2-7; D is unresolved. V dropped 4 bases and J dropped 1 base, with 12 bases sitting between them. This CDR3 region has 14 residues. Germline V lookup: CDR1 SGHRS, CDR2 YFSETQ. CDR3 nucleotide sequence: TGCGCCAGCAGCGCCCTTACCGGTTCCTACGAGCAGTACTTC. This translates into CASSALTGSYEQYF.

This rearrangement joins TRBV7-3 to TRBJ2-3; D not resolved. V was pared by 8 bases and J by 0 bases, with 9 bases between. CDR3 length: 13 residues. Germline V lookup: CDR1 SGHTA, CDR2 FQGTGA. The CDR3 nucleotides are TGTGCCAGCGGCCTCTGGAGCACAGATACGCAGTATTTT. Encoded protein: CASGLWSTDTQYF.

The chain's CDR3 is CASSLDRSFTDTQYF. For the CDR3, the DNA is TGTGCCAGCAGCTTAGATCGTTCCTTCACAGATACGCAGTATTTT. The chain has TRBV7-9 and TRBJ2-3; D gene ambiguous. The germline CDR1 and CDR2 sequences are SEHNR and FQNEAQ (reference sequence). The CDR3 is 15 residues long. V was pared by 1 base and J by 2 bases, with 10 bases between. The full variable domain, completed using reference TRBV7-9 and TRBJ2-3, is DTGVSQNPRHKITKRGQNVTFRCDPISEHNRLYWYRQTLGQGPEFLTYFQNEAQLEKSRLLSDRFSAERPKGSFSTLEIQRTEQGDSAMYLCASSLDRSFTDTQYFGPGTRLTVL.

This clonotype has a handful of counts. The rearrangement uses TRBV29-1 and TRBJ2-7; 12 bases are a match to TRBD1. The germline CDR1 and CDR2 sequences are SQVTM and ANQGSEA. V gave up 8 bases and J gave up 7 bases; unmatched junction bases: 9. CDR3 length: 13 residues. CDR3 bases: TGCAGCCCCTATGGGACAGGGGGCCGAGAGCAGTACTTC. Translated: CSPYGTGGREQYF.

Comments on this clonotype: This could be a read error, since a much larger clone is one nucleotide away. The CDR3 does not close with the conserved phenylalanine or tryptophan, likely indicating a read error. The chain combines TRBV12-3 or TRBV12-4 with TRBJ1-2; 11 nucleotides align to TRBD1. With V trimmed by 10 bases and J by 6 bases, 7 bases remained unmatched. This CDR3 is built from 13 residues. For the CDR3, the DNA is TGTGCCATTTCGAGGGGACAGGGGGATGGCTACACCTAC. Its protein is CAISRGQGDGYTY.

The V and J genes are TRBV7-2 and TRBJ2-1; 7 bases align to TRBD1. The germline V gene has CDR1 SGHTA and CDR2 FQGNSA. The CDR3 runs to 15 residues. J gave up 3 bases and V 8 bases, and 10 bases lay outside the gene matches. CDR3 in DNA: TGTGCCAGCTCCACACAACAGGGGTACTACAATGAGCAGTTCTTC. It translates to CASSTQQGYYNEQFF.

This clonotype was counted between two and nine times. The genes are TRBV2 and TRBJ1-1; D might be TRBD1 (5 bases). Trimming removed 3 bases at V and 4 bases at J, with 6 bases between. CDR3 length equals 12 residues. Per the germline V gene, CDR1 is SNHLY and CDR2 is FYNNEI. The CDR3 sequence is CASSEQGTEAFF. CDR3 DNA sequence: TGTGCCAGCAGTGAGCAGGGCACTGAAGCTTTCTTT.

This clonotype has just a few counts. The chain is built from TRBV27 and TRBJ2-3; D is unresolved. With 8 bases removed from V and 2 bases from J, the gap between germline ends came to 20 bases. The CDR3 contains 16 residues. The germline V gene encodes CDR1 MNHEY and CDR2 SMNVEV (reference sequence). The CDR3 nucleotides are TGTGCCAGCCGCTTGTCCGCCACCCGATCCACAGATACGCAGTATTTT. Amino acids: CASRLSATRSTDTQYF.